This T cell receptor (beta chain) comes out of a study of T-cell memory formation after mild COVID-19. The wider study: Largely donor-specific TCR clusters were found.

Notes on the study in general: Later expanders leaned CD4+, whereas day 15 to 85 contracting clones were balanced CD4/CD8. Of the contracting clones, CD4+ ones lay mainly in CM and EM, and CD8+ ones in EMRA.

After removal of 1 base from V and 5 bases from J, the junction contained 8 bases not matched to a gene. The CDR3 runs 16 residues. Looked up from germline, CDR1 is SNHLY and CDR2 is FYNNEI. Details on this clonotype: Its target is unknown.

Constant-segment-primed 5'RACE gave TCR alpha and TCR beta cDNA libraries with sample barcodes and UMIs. TCRdb reprocessed the 5' RACE reads with MiXCR, giving one entry per CDR3 protein. This sample carries roughly 110,000 distinct CDR3 sequences, over 15% of them seen once, and the ten largest clones take 25% to 30%. The origin of this receptor is an adult woman who had mild COVID-19 (a few samples of this study predate the infection). Cell type and time point are not known. The gene calls are TRBV2 and TRBJ2-1; 7 bases match TRBD2. Specimen: PBMCs or a T cell subset sorted from them (not recorded which). The CDR3 spells CASSEGRTRDHNEQFF. The CDR3 bases are TGTGCCAGCAGTGAAGGGCGGACTAGAGACCACAATGAGCAGTTCTTC.